This entry concerns a single T cell receptor (beta chain). The sample originates from a study of spatial heterogeneity in lung cancer. The length of the CDR3 is 15 residues. Germline V gene lookup returns CDR1 MDHEN and CDR2 SYDVKM. V lost 7 bases to trimming and J lost 0 bases, with 16 bases between them. Regarding time point: sample taken at primary tumor resection. Unsorted samples of tumor, nontumor lung or frozen PBMC had their whole RNA sequenced. Individual TCR cDNA molecules each bore their own unique molecular identifier. MiXCR, applied by TCRdb to the 5' RACE reads, yields one record per CDR3 protein. This table has 82,000 or so distinct CDR3 sequences, around 12% appearing once.

This clonotype was sampled from a male donor with early-stage non-small cell lung cancer. The V call is TRBV28, the J call TRBJ2-7; weak D call: TRBD2 (6 bases). The input for sequencing was PBMCs, taken at surgery. The CDR3 DNA sequence: TGTGCCAGCACTTGGGCAGGGAGGACCTCCTACGAGCAGTACTTC. This gives the protein CASTWAGRTSYEQYF.